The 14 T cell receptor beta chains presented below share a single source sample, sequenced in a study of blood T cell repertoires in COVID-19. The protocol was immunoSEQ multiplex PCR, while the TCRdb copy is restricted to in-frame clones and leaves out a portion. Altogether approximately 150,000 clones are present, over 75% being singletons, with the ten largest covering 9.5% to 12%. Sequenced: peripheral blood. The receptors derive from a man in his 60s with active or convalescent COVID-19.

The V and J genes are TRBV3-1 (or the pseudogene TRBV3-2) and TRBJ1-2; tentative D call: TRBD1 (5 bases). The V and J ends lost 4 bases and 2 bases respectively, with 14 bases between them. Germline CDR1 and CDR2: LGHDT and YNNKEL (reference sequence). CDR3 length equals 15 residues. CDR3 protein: CASSPLRDSNYGYTF. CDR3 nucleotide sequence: TGTGCCAGCAGCCCCCTCCGGGACTCCAACTATGGCTACACCTTC.

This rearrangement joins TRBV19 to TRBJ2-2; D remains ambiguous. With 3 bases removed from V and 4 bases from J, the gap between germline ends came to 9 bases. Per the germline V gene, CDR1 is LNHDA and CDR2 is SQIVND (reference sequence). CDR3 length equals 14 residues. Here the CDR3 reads CASSIGQFTGELFF. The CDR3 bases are TGTGCCAGTAGTATTGGCCAGTTCACCGGGGAGCTGTTTTTT.

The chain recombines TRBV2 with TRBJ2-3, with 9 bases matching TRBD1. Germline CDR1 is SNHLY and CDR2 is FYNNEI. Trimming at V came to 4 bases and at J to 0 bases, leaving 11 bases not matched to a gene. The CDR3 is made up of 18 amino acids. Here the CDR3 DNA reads TGTGCCAGCAGTGTTCTGGGACAGGGTAGGCAAAGCACAGATACGCAGTATTTT. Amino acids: CASSVLGQGRQSTDTQYF.

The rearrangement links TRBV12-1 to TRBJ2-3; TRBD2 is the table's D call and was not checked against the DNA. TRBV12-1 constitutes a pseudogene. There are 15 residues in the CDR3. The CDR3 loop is CASSFAGGPGDTQYF. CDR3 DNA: TGTGCCAGCAGCTTTGCGGGGGGGCCTGGGGATACGCAGTATTTT.

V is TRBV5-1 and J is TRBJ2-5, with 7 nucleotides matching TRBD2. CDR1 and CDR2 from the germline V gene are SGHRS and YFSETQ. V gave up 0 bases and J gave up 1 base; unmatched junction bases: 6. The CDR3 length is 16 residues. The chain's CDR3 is CASSLEGSGGQETQYF. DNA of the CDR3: TGCGCCAGCAGCTTGGAGGGATCGGGGGGCCAAGAGACCCAGTACTTC.

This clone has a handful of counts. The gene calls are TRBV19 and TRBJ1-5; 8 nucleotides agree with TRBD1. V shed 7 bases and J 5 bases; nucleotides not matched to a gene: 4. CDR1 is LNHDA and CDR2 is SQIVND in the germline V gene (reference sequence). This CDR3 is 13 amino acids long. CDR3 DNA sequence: TGTGCCAGTAAAGACAGGGGATATCAGCCCCAGCATTTT. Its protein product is CASKDRGYQPQHF.

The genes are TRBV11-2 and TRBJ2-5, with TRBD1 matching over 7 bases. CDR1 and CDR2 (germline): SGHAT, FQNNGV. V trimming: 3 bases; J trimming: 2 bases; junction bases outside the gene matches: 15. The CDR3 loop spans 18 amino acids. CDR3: CASSFGARQGGTQETQYF. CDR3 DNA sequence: TGTGCCAGCAGCTTCGGGGCACGACAGGGTGGGACACAAGAGACCCAGTACTTC.

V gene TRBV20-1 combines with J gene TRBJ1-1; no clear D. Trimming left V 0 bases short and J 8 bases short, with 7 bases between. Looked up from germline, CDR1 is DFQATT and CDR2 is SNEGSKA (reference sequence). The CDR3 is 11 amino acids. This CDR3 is CSARDEREAFF. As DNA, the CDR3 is TGCAGTGCTAGAGATGAGAGGGAAGCTTTCTTT.

Here the CDR3 DNA reads TGTGCCAGCAGCCCTCCGCCAGGCTCCTACGAGCAGTACTTC. Its translation: CASSPPPGSYEQYF. J is TRBJ2-7 and V is TRBV11-2; D uncertain. The CDR3 sequence is 14 residues long. Germline V CDR1 and CDR2: SGHAT, FQNNGV. The germline V and J ends were trimmed by 5 bases and 0 bases, with 11 bases remaining between them.

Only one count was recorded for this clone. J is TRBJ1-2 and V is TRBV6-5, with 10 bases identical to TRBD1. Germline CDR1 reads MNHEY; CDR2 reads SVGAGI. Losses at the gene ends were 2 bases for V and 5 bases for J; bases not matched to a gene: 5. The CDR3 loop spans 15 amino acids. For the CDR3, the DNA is TGTGCCAGCAGTTACCGGGACAGGGGAGGGTATGGCTACACCTTC. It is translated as CASSYRDRGGYGYTF.

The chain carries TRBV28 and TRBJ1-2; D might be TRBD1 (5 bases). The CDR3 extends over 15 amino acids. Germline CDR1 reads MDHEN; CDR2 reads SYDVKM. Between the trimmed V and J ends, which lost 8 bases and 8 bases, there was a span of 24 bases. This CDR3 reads CASYRQGGAAGGYTF. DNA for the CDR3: TGTGCCAGCTATCGACAAGGTGGGGCGGCGGGAGGCTACACCTTC.

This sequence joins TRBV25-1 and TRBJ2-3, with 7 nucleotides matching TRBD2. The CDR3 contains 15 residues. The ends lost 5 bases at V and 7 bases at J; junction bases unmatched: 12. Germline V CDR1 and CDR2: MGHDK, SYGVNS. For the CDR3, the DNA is TGTGCCAGCAGTTTGGAGCGGGGCTCTCTGAATACGCAGTATTTT. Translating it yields CASSLERGSLNTQYF.

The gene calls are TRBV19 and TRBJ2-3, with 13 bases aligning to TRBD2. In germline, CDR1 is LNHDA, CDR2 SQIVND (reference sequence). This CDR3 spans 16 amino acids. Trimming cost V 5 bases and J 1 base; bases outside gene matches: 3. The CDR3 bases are TGTGCCAGTAGTCTGACTAGCGGGGGGCGCACAGATACGCAGTATTTT. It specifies CASSLTSGGRTDTQYF.

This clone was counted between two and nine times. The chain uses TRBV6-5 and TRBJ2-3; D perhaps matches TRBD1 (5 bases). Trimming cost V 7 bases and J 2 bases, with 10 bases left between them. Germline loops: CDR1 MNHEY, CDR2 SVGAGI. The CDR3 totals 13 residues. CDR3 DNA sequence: TGTGCCAGCACTTCCAGGGACACAGATACGCAGTATTTT. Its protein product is CASTSRDTDTQYF.